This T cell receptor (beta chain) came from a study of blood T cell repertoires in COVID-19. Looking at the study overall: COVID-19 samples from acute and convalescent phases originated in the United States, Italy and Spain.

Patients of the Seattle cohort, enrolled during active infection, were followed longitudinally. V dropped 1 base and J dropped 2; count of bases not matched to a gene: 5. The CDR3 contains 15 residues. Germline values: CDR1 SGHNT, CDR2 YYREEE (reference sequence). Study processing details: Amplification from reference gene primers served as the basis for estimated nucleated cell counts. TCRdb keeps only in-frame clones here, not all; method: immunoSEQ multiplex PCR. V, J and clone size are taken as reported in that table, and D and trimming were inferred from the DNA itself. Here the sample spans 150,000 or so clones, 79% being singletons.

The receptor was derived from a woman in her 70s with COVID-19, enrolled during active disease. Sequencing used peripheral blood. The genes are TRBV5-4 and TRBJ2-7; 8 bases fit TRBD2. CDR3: CASSLSGGGPYEQYF. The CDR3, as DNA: TGTGCCAGCAGCTTGAGCGGGGGTGGTCCCTACGAGCAGTACTTC.